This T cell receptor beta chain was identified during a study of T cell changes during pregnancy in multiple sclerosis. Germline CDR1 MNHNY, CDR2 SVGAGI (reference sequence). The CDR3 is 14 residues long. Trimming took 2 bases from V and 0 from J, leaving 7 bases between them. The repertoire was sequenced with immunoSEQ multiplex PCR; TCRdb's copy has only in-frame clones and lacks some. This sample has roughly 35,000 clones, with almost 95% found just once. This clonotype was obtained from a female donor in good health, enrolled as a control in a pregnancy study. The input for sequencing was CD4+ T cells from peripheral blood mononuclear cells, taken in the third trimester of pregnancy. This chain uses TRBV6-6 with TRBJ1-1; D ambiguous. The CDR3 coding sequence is TGTGCCAGCAGTTACGAGGTACTGAACACTGAAGCTTTCTTT. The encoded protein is CASSYEVLNTEAFF.